Each of the 7 T cell receptor beta chains below was sequenced from the same sample in a study of tumor and adjacent non-tumor tissue in lung cancer. TCRbeta libraries were built with three rounds of nested PCR, modified from ARM-PCR. TCRdb ran MiXCR on the multiplex PCR reads and lists one entry per CDR3 protein. The sample lists 60,000 to 100,000 distinct CDR3 sequences, over 65% occurring once. The template was RNA from unsorted bulk tissue. This non-tumor lung sample came from over 3 cm beyond the tumor edge. What was sequenced was distant non-tumor lung tissue. The origin of the receptors is a man between 65 and 80 years old with non-small cell lung cancer.

Details on this clonotype: Its ends do not fully match the called genes, so a read error is possible. This rearrangement joins TRBV11-2 to TRBJ2-2, with 7 nucleotides matching TRBD1. CDR3 length: 16 amino acids. Looked up from germline, CDR1 is SGHAT and CDR2 is FQNNGV. This CDR3 is CARSLVATGVAGELFF. CDR3 DNA: TGTGCCCGCAGCTTAGTAGCCACAGGGGTTGCCGGGGAGCTGTTTTTT.

CDR3 protein: CASSSMGRTMNTVAFF. As DNA, the CDR3 is TGTGCCAGCAGCTCAATGGGCCGGACCATGAACACTGTAGCCTTCTTT. The chain combines TRBV5-6 with TRBJ1-1; D gene uncertain. Per germline, CDR1 SGHDT and CDR2 YYEEEE. The CDR3 extends over 16 amino acids. The V end was cut by 3 bases, the J end by 14 bases, with 29 bases between.

The rearrangement links TRBV4-1 to TRBJ1-6; no reliable D call. This CDR3 spans 12 amino acids. Trimming took 4 bases from V and 14 from J, leaving 12 bases between them. CDR1 and CDR2 (germline): MGHRA, YSYEKL. CDR3 region: CASSPFGFALHF. CDR3 coding DNA: TGCGCCAGCAGCCCCTTCGGGTTCGCCCTCCACTTT.

As regards this clonotype: Relative to the germline gene, one junction end is altered; a read error may explain this. V usage is TRBV11-2 and J usage is TRBJ2-7, with a weak D call TRBD2 (7 bases). Germline values: CDR1 SGHAT, CDR2 FQNNGV. The CDR3 totals 14 residues. Here the CDR3 DNA reads TGTGACAGCTGCCAAAGGGGGGGAACCTACGAGCAGTACTTC. Amino acids: CDSCQRGGTYEQYF.

Worth noting for this clonotype: At one end the junction does not follow the germline gene, possibly because of a read error. The J gene is TRBJ1-2, the V gene TRBV6-5; unclear D gene. The CDR3 length is 16 residues. CDR1 and CDR2 (germline): MNHEY, SVGAGI. The CDR3 loop reads CASSYSHRSANNGYTF. CDR3 coding DNA: TGTGCCAGCAGTTACTCACACAGATCCGCTAACAATGGCTACACCTTC.

As for this clonotype: The junction and the germline gene differ at one end; a read error may be behind it. The chain joins TRBV28 to TRBJ2-4, with D maybe TRBD2 (5 bases). CDR3 length: 15 residues. Germline V lookup: CDR1 MDHEN, CDR2 SYDVKM. CDR3 region: CASNLYPLARNIQYF. The CDR3 region has the DNA TGTGCCAGCAATTTATATCCTCTAGCCAGAAACATTCAGTACTTC.

V gene TRBV12-3 or TRBV12-4 combines with J gene TRBJ1-5; D not resolved. The CDR3 spans 15 residues. V lost 4 bases, J lost 4 bases, and 14 bases lay in between. The CDR3: CASSSTARNNQPQHF. The CDR3, as DNA: TGTGCCAGCAGTTCGACGGCACGGAATAATCAGCCCCAGCATTTT.